What follows describes a single T cell receptor beta chain. One end of the junction does not line up with germline, which may come from a read error. TCRdb reprocessed the 5' RACE reads with MiXCR, giving one entry per CDR3 protein. The sample has about 340,000 distinct CDR3 sequences, about 14% seen once. This sample is part of a study of CD8 T cells in ankylosing spondylitis. CDR3 length: 11 amino acids. The germline V gene has CDR1 MNHEY and CDR2 SMNVEV (reference sequence). This clonotype was sampled from a male donor with ankylosing spondylitis or in good health (not recorded which). The sample consisted of blood, either unsorted or a sorted T cell fraction (not recorded which). The rearrangement joins TRBV27 to TRBJ2-4, with 9 bases identical to TRBD1. This CDR3 is CASSLGTGKNF. The CDR3 nucleotides are TGTGCCAGCAGTCTCGGGACAGGGAAGAACTTC.